The rows below give T cell receptor beta chains drawn from one sample of a study of identical twins. Each CDR3 protein is one row after TCRdb ran MiXCR on the 5' RACE reads. The repertoire holds about 1.7 million distinct CDR3 sequences, with roughly a third as singletons. The sequenced material came from cord blood. The receptors were sampled from a newborn girl in good health. The CDR3 runs from the conserved cysteine through the conserved F or W. The order of the fields is clone size, V gene, J gene, CDR3 protein. A clone size is listed for some rows: how often the clone was seen (once, few, many), or a class if it is expanded.

clone_size: NA
v_call: TRBV20-1
j_call: TRBJ2-3
cdr3_aa: CSAEDFYTDTQYF

clone_size: NA
v_call: TRBV3-1
j_call: TRBJ2-3
cdr3_aa: CASKMTSGSTDTQYF

clone_size: NA
v_call: TRBV7-8
j_call: TRBJ1-5
cdr3_aa: CASSLRARPDQPQHF

clone_size: once
v_call: TRBV27
j_call: TRBJ2-4
cdr3_aa: CASSLIKGWEAKNIQYF

clone_size: NA
v_call: TRBV3-1
j_call: TRBJ2-5
cdr3_aa: CASSQTGSGEQYF

clone_size: NA
v_call: TRBV4-2
j_call: TRBJ2-3
cdr3_aa: CASGSGGGPTDTQYF

clone_size: NA
v_call: TRBV20-1
j_call: TRBJ2-2
cdr3_aa: CSARSLDRGNTGELFF

clone_size: NA
v_call: TRBV5-1
j_call: TRBJ1-1
cdr3_aa: CAGSYGGGATKNTEAFF

clone_size: NA
v_call: TRBV24-1
j_call: TRBJ2-7
cdr3_aa: CATSDFLPASGRAEEQYF

clone_size: NA
v_call: TRBV2
j_call: TRBJ2-1
cdr3_aa: CVSSEVFVSAGAGYNEQFF

clone_size: many
v_call: TRBV5-1
j_call: TRBJ2-7
cdr3_aa: CASSFSGLSSYEQYF

clone_size: NA
v_call: TRBV20-1
j_call: TRBJ2-5
cdr3_aa: CSAPGLPAFQETQYF

clone_size: few
v_call: TRBV10-3
j_call: TRBJ2-6
cdr3_aa: CAISERAGANVLTF

clone_size: few
v_call: TRBV7-6
j_call: TRBJ1-1
cdr3_aa: CASSLATGRTDTEAFF

clone_size: NA
v_call: TRBV2
j_call: TRBJ2-3
cdr3_aa: CASSKGLAGLDTQYF

clone_size: few
v_call: TRBV25-1
j_call: TRBJ2-5
cdr3_aa: CASSEYIRGRETQYF

clone_size: few
v_call: TRBV14
j_call: TRBJ2-1
cdr3_aa: CASSQARGSEQFF

clone_size: few
v_call: TRBV12-3/TRBV12-4
j_call: TRBJ1-5
cdr3_aa: CASSLMAVGWGSDQPQHF

clone_size: few
v_call: TRBV20-1
j_call: TRBJ2-1
cdr3_aa: CSAREGASYNEQFF

clone_size: NA
v_call: TRBV7-9
j_call: TRBJ1-6
cdr3_aa: CASSLQGPSPLHF

clone_size: many
v_call: TRBV10-3
j_call: TRBJ2-1
cdr3_aa: CAINGQPYNEQFF

clone_size: NA
v_call: TRBV6-5
j_call: TRBJ1-1
cdr3_aa: CASSYSNYEGLAFF

clone_size: many
v_call: TRBV7-2
j_call: TRBJ2-7
cdr3_aa: CASSKTSGRLLAYEQYF

clone_size: NA
v_call: TRBV15
j_call: TRBJ2-1
cdr3_aa: CATSRGPAAGENEQFF